The present TCR beta chain was sequenced within a study of CD8+ T cells in alopecia areata. RNA, once extracted, was reverse transcribed into cDNA for use as the sequencing template. Method: immunoSEQ multiplex PCR; TCRdb's copy keeps in-frame clones and lacks some. This sample has 200,000 or so clones; roughly three fifths occur once, and the top ten carry roughly 5.3%. Both CD4+ and CD8+ T cells were separated by sorting PBMCs. From germline, CDR1 is ENHRY and CDR2 SYGVKD. The CDR3 runs to 14 residues. Between the trimmed V and J ends, which lost 3 bases and 6 bases, there was a span of 9 bases. With respect to this clone: The antigen is unknown.

Study outcomes and limitations: Relative to normal scalp, lesional scalp, especially alopecia totalis/universalis, showed higher clonality. Resident alphabeta T cells of normal skin are also sequenced in scalp samples.

Sequenced: CD8+ T cells sorted from blood. This TCR was recovered from a human donor in good health. V and J are TRBV10-3 and TRBJ1-6; D is undetermined. CDR3 bases: TGTGCCATCAGTGACGGCGGAGGTAATTCACCCCTCCACTTT. Amino acids: CAISDGGGNSPLHF.